These 14 T cell receptor beta chains share one sample of origin, sequenced in a study of cytomegalovirus exposure and HLA in healthy donors. Only in-frame clones appear in the TCRdb table, and some are missing; sequencing was by immunoSEQ multiplex PCR. The profile shows under 300,000 clones, 80% to 90% of them singletons. The specimen sequenced was PBMCs. These receptors were collected from a young woman in good health and CMV-seronegative.

The chain carries TRBV29-1 and TRBJ1-4, with D tentatively TRBD1 (6 bases). Germline V CDR1 and CDR2: SQVTM, ANQGSEA. V lost 6 bases and J 0 bases, leaving 17 bases between the germline ends. This CDR3 comprises 16 residues. The CDR3 is CSVTGDNGATNEKLFF. The CDR3 coding sequence is TGCAGCGTAACCGGGGACAACGGGGCAACTAATGAAAAACTGTTTTTT.

The chain uses TRBV5-6 and TRBJ2-7; 7 bases align to TRBD2. The germline CDR1 and CDR2 sequences are SGHDT and YYEEEE. The CDR3 contains 15 residues. V shed 3 bases, J shed 0 bases, and the junction held 6 bases outside the gene matches. CDR3 region: CASSSPSGSSYEQYF. Here the CDR3 DNA reads TGTGCCAGCAGCTCCCCTAGCGGTAGCTCCTACGAGCAGTACTTC.

The chain couples TRBV28 to TRBJ2-3; 7 bases match TRBD1. J lost 0 bases, V lost 9 bases, and 6 bases had no gene match. Germline CDR1 MDHEN, CDR2 SYDVKM. CDR3 size: 14 residues. CDR3 coding DNA: TGTGCCAGTAGGGGACAGACGAGCACAGATACGCAGTATTTT. Amino acid sequence: CASRGQTSTDTQYF.

The chain joins TRBV29-1 to TRBJ2-1; 8 bases agree with TRBD1. CDR3 length: 12 amino acids. J was trimmed by 6 bases and V by 4 bases; bases with no gene match: 2. CDR1 SQVTM and CDR2 ANQGSEA come from the germline V gene. This CDR3 reads CSVATGGNEQFF. The DNA of the CDR3 is TGCAGCGTTGCCACAGGGGGCAATGAGCAGTTCTTC.

The chain has TRBV7-3 and TRBJ1-2; weak D call: TRBD1 (6 bases). The CDR3 consists of 15 residues. Germline CDR1 is SGHTA and CDR2 is FQGTGA. Trimming left V 1 base short and J 3 bases short, with 12 bases between. The CDR3 protein is CASSLRGGPDYGYTF. The CDR3, as DNA: TGTGCCAGCAGCTTAAGAGGGGGTCCGGACTATGGCTACACCTTC.

This chain connects TRBV25-1 to TRBJ2-1, with D hard to call. This CDR3 has 13 amino acids. The V and J ends lost 5 bases and 0 bases respectively, with 5 bases between them. Germline CDR1 reads MGHDK; CDR2 reads SYGVNS. This chain's CDR3 is CASSSHSYNEQFF. In DNA, the CDR3 is TGTGCCAGCAGTTCCCACTCCTACAATGAGCAGTTCTTC.

V is TRBV7-6 and J is TRBJ1-4; 7 bases are shared with TRBD1. J lost 8 bases, V lost 4 bases, and 10 bases had no gene match. Looked up from germline, CDR1 is SGHVS and CDR2 is FNYEAQ. This CDR3 has 15 residues. Written as DNA, the CDR3 is TGTGCCAGCAGCTCTCCGACAGGGCAGGGCGAAAAACTGTTTTTT. Its protein product is CASSSPTGQGEKLFF.

The J gene is TRBJ2-5, the V gene TRBV5-6; 7 nucleotides match TRBD1. The CDR3 totals 14 residues. The germline V gene has CDR1 SGHDT and CDR2 YYEEEE. V dropped 5 bases and J dropped 5; count of bases not matched to a gene: 9. CDR3 nucleotide sequence: TGTGCCAGCAGACCGACAGGGTCGTGGGAGACCCAGTACTTC. It is translated as CASRPTGSWETQYF.

The genes are TRBV25-1 and TRBJ1-2; 9 bases agree with TRBD1. The V and J ends lost 2 bases and 2 bases, in that order; junction bases with no gene match: 6. CDR3 length: 16 residues. Germline V lookup: CDR1 MGHDK, CDR2 SYGVNS. For the CDR3, the DNA is TGTGCCAGCAGTGAACCCTCCGGGACAGGGAACTATGGCTACACCTTC. This translates into CASSEPSGTGNYGYTF.

Notes on this clone: The same CDR3 can be traced to other DNA sequences in this sample. The rearrangement uses TRBV30 and TRBJ1-5, with D maybe TRBD1 (5 bases). V was pared by 2 bases and J by 5 bases, with 7 bases between. Germline loops: CDR1 GTSNPN, CDR2 SVGIG (reference sequence). This CDR3 contains 12 residues. The CDR3 DNA reads as TGTGCCTGGAGTTGGGGGGATCAGCCCCAGCATTTT. It is translated as CAWSWGDQPQHF.

This clone has a single count. This chain joins TRBV28 and TRBJ2-5; perhaps TRBD2 as D (5 bases). The CDR3 has 13 amino acids. The germline V and J ends were trimmed by 6 bases and 3 bases, with 11 bases remaining between them. Germline CDR1 reads MDHEN; CDR2 reads SYDVKM. CDR3 nucleotide sequence: TGTGCCAGCAGGGCGGGTCTCGAAGAGACCCAGTACTTC. This gives the protein CASRAGLEETQYF.

This chain joins TRBV6-5 and TRBJ1-2, with TRBD1 as a possible D gene (5 bases). CDR1 MNHEY and CDR2 SVGAGI come from the germline V gene. V lost 6 bases and J 2 bases, leaving 10 bases between the germline ends. The CDR3 extends over 13 amino acids. In DNA form, the CDR3 reads TGTGCCAGCAGCACAGGAGGGAACTATGGCTACACCTTC. It encodes CASSTGGNYGYTF.

CDR3 DNA sequence: TGTGCCAGCAGTTTCGCGGGGGGGACCCAAGAGACCCAGTACTTC. It translates to CASSFAGGTQETQYF. V and J are TRBV6-5 and TRBJ2-5, with TRBD2 matching 9 bases. The germline gives CDR1 MNHEY, CDR2 SVGAGI. V was clipped by 4 bases and J by 1 base; unmatched bases: 4. The CDR3 consists of 15 residues.

The rearrangement links TRBV30 to TRBJ2-3, with TRBD1 matching over 9 bases. The CDR3 is 15 residues long. CDR1 and CDR2 (germline): GTSNPN, SVGIG (reference sequence). The V segment lost 4 bases and the J segment 4 bases; nucleotides outside the gene matches: 9. CDR3 in amino acids: CAWKVDRGSADTQYF. In DNA form, the CDR3 reads TGTGCCTGGAAAGTGGACAGGGGTTCGGCAGATACGCAGTATTTT.